The clone carrying this T cell receptor beta chain was observed a single time. Its specificity is unknown. Method: immunoSEQ multiplex PCR; TCRdb's copy keeps in-frame clones and lacks some. The sample shows more than 300,000 clones, around 86% of them seen only once. The germline CDR1 and CDR2 sequences are LNHDA and SQIVND (reference sequence). V lost 4 bases and J lost 1; bases outside the gene matches: 0. This CDR3 spans 13 amino acids. The data were obtained in a study of cytomegalovirus exposure and HLA in healthy donors. General study results and limits: The study put some 160 TCR beta chains on its list as cytomegalovirus-associated.

Sequencing used PBMCs. This sequence originates from a woman aged 18-29 years in good health and CMV-seronegative. V gene TRBV19 combines with J gene TRBJ1-1; 7 bases are a match to TRBD1. The CDR3 sequence: CASSKGANTEAFF. In nucleotides, the CDR3 is TGTGCCAGTAGTAAGGGGGCGAACACTGAAGCTTTCTTT. The full variable domain, its missing parts supplied by reference TRBV19 and TRBJ1-1, is DGGITQSPKYLFRKEGQNVTLSCEQNLNHDAMYWYRQDPGQGLRLIYYSQIVNDFQKGDIAEGYSVSREKKESFPLTVTSAQKNPTAFYLCASSKGANTEAFFGQGTRLTVV.